These 27 T cell receptor beta chains came from one sample sequenced in a study of T cells in Graves' hyperthyroidism and ophthalmopathy. Amplification of TCR beta CDR3 regions used RNA as the template. When the TCR CDR3 underwent first-round RT-PCR, the HTBI primer set was used. TCRdb used MiXCR to reprocess the multiplex PCR reads, holding one entry per CDR3 protein. The repertoire consists of approximately 270,000 distinct CDR3 sequences, with approximately 15% occurring once and the leading ten covering about an eighth. Sequenced input: blood. The receptors shown here come from a woman aged 40 to 50 with Graves' hyperthyroidism that later progressed to Graves' ophthalmopathy.

This clonotype came up many times. The genes are TRBV3-1 and TRBJ1-1; no clear D gene. Germline V lookup: CDR1 LGHDT, CDR2 YNNKEL (reference sequence). The CDR3 has 13 residues. V was cut by 3 bases and J by 4 bases, with 9 bases left in between. The CDR3 DNA reads as TGTGCCAGCAGCCATACCGTGGGCACTGAAGCTTTCTTT. As protein: CASSHTVGTEAFF.

This clonotype was detected only a few times. The chain recombines TRBV4-1 with TRBJ1-2, with D hard to call. The CDR3 extends over 15 amino acids. Trimming cost V 2 bases and J 2 bases, with 12 bases left between them. Germline values: CDR1 MGHRA, CDR2 YSYEKL. CDR3 sequence (DNA): TGCGCCAGCAGCCAACTCATGCAGCTAAACTATGGCTACACCTTC. This translates into CASSQLMQLNYGYTF.

In its sample, this clonotype was seen many times. J is TRBJ2-3 and V is TRBV20-1; D possibly corresponds to TRBD1 (6 bases). The CDR3 is 13 amino acids. CDR1 and CDR2 from the germline V gene are DFQATT and SNEGSKA (reference sequence). Deletions cut 4 bases from V and 0 bases from J, with 8 bases between. CDR3 sequence: CSAITGSTDTQYF. The DNA of the CDR3 is TGCAGTGCTATTACAGGGAGCACAGATACGCAGTATTTT.

The V gene is TRBV19, the J gene TRBJ1-3, with a weak D call TRBD1 (5 bases). The CDR3 has 15 amino acids. Between the trimmed V and J ends, which lost 7 bases and 0 bases, there was a span of 13 bases. Germline values: CDR1 LNHDA, CDR2 SQIVND (reference sequence). The CDR3 bases are TGTGCCAGTACCCCGGGACGGAACTCTGGAAACACCATATATTTT. It encodes CASTPGRNSGNTIYF.

There are many counts of this clonotype. This chain connects TRBV6-1 to TRBJ2-1; possibly TRBD2 for D (5 bases). The CDR3 loop spans 14 amino acids. Per germline, CDR1 MNHNS and CDR2 SASEGT. Trimming left V 5 bases short and J 8 bases short, with 16 bases between. CDR3 amino acids: CASSSWTESDEQFF. Written as DNA, the CDR3 is TGTGCCAGCAGTTCATGGACTGAGTCGGATGAGCAGTTCTTC.

This clonotype was seen repeatedly, ten times or more. V usage is TRBV11-2 and J usage is TRBJ1-2; 7 nucleotides agree with TRBD1. This CDR3 is built from 14 residues. V gave up 1 base and J gave up 8 bases; unmatched junction bases: 7. Germline assignment: CDR1 SGHAT and CDR2 FQNNGV. The CDR3 sequence: CASSLVEGAEGYTF. CDR3 nucleotide sequence: TGTGCCAGCAGCTTAGTCGAGGGGGCGGAAGGCTACACCTTC.

This clonotype showed up many times. The chain uses TRBV24-1 and TRBJ2-1; no clear D gene. The CDR3 runs 12 residues. The V end lost 3 bases, the J end lost 8 bases, and 7 bases lay between the germline ends. Germline V gene data show CDR1 as KGHDR and CDR2 as SFDVKD. CDR3 bases: TGTGCCACCAGTGATAGGAGCGATGAGCAGTTCTTC. Its translation is CATSDRSDEQFF.

The sample holds many counts of this clonotype. CDR3 in amino acids: CASSMLAGMAYNEQFF. In nucleotides, the CDR3 is TGTGCCAGCTCAATGTTAGCGGGGATGGCCTACAATGAGCAGTTCTTC. The chain recombines TRBV18 with TRBJ2-1, with 8 bases lining up with TRBD2. Germline trimming cut 5 bases from V and 2 bases from J; bases unmatched to any gene: 8. The CDR3 sequence is 16 residues long. The germline V gene encodes CDR1 KGHSH and CDR2 LQKENI.

In this sample, this clonotype turned up many times. The chain uses TRBV5-1 and TRBJ2-3; tentative D call: TRBD2 (6 bases). CDR3 length equals 13 residues. Between the trimmed V and J ends, which lost 0 bases and 11 bases, there was a span of 13 bases. Germline V gives CDR1 SGHRS, CDR2 YFSETQ. The CDR3 spells CASSLDRPSEQYF. The CDR3 DNA is TGCGCCAGCAGCTTGGATCGGCCTAGCGAGCAGTATTTT.

V usage is TRBV10-3 and J usage is TRBJ2-3; 7 bases are shared with TRBD2. The J segment lost 0 bases and the V segment lost 4 bases, leaving 4 bases of the junction unmatched. The CDR3 totals 15 residues. The germline CDR1 and CDR2 sequences are ENHRY and SYGVKD. Here the CDR3 reads CAISGGGPSTDTQYF. In DNA, the CDR3 is TGTGCCATCAGTGGCGGGGGTCCTAGCACAGATACGCAGTATTTT.

This clonotype has ten or more counts. The chain links TRBV27 to TRBJ1-6, with D maybe TRBD1 (5 bases). Between the trimmed V and J ends, which lost 9 bases and 0 bases, there was a span of 21 bases. The CDR3 is made up of 18 amino acids. In germline, CDR1 is MNHEY, CDR2 SMNVEV (reference sequence). As DNA, the CDR3 is TGTGCCAGTACCAAGGGACGGGGGACGAGCTCCTATAATTCACCCCTCCACTTT. Its protein is CASTKGRGTSSYNSPLHF.

This clonotype was detected only once. This chain uses TRBV9 with TRBJ2-1; 12 nucleotides agree with TRBD2. This CDR3 has 15 residues. The V and J ends lost 0 bases and 7 bases, in that order; junction bases with no gene match: 2. Germline V CDR1 and CDR2: SGDLS, YYNGEE. CDR3 nucleotides: TGTGCCAGCAGCGTAGAGACTAGCGGGAGAAATGAGCAGTTCTTC. This gives the protein CASSVETSGRNEQFF.

This clonotype was counted at least ten times. This rearrangement joins TRBV7-6 to TRBJ1-6, with D tentatively TRBD1 (5 bases). The V end lost 5 bases, the J end lost 2 bases, and 16 bases lay between the germline ends. CDR3 length equals 17 residues. The germline V gene has CDR1 SGHVS and CDR2 FNYEAQ. CDR3: CASSRRTPGPYNSPLHF. CDR3 in DNA: TGTGCCAGCAGCCGAAGGACACCGGGGCCCTATAATTCACCCCTCCACTTT.

This clonotype was counted between two and nine times. This may be a read error, as it is one base from a much larger clone. V gene TRBV7-8 combines with J gene TRBJ2-1; D uncertain. In germline, CDR1 is SGHVS, CDR2 FQNEAQ. The CDR3 loop spans 16 amino acids. Here the CDR3 reads CASSLAGRLSYNEQLF. Written as DNA, the CDR3 is TGTGCCAGCAGCTTAGCGGGCAGGCTCTCCTACAATGAGCAGCTCTTC.

In this sample, this clonotype turned up many times. The rearrangement joins TRBV12-3 or TRBV12-4 to TRBJ1-2, with 7 bases aligning to TRBD1. V trimming: 6 bases; J trimming: 7 bases; junction bases outside the gene matches: 5. The CDR3 sequence is 12 residues long. The CDR3 sequence: CASRRGLGGYTF. CDR3 coding DNA: TGTGCCAGCAGGAGGGGGCTGGGTGGCTACACCTTC.

This clonotype was observed at least ten times. The chain combines TRBV3-1 with TRBJ2-1; 9 nucleotides match TRBD2. Germline loops: CDR1 LGHDT, CDR2 YNNKEL (reference sequence). The V gene end was trimmed by 0 bases and the J gene end by 2 bases; junction bases not matched to a gene: 2. The CDR3 consists of 16 residues. CDR3 nucleotides: TGTGCCAGCAGCCAAGATGCGGGAGGGGCCTACAATGAGCAGTTCTTC. Its translation: CASSQDAGGAYNEQFF.

This clonotype showed up many times. This chain joins TRBV30 and TRBJ2-5; TRBD1 matches 9 bases. V lost 0 bases and J lost 3; bases outside the gene matches: 14. The CDR3 spans 18 residues. The V gene's germline CDR1 is GTSNPN and CDR2 SVGIG (reference sequence). In nucleotides, the CDR3 is TGTGCCTGGAGTGTCCTACACAGGGGGCTTGGGTTAAAAGAGACCCAGTACTTC. This gives the protein CAWSVLHRGLGLKETQYF.

This chain links TRBV19 with TRBJ2-7; TRBD2 matches 10 bases. Per the germline V gene, CDR1 is LNHDA and CDR2 is SQIVND (reference sequence). With V trimmed by 3 bases and J by 3 bases, 5 bases remained unmatched. The CDR3 has 15 residues. The CDR3 nucleotides read TGTGCCAGTAGTATGTCCCTAGCGGGAGTCTACGAGCAGTACTTC. Translating it yields CASSMSLAGVYEQYF.

The chain has TRBV5-1 and TRBJ1-2; unclear D gene. The V gene lost 3 bases and the J gene lost 5 bases, with 17 bases spanning the gap. CDR3 length: 15 amino acids. In germline, CDR1 is SGHRS, CDR2 YFSETQ. CDR3 DNA sequence: TGCGCCAGCAGCTATGGTAGCCTAATAGGGTATGGCTACACCTTC. It encodes CASSYGSLIGYGYTF.

This clonotype was seen many times. The rearrangement uses TRBV15 and TRBJ1-6; D is ambiguous. V lost 0 bases, J lost 8 bases, and 11 bases lay in between. Germline V gene data show CDR1 as LNHNV and CDR2 as YYDKDF (reference sequence). The CDR3 sequence is 15 residues long. CDR3 loop: CATSRDSWNYSPLHF. The CDR3 DNA reads TGTGCCACCAGCAGAGATTCCTGGAACTATTCACCCCTCCACTTT.

The CDR3 sequence: CASSEGFNYGYTF. The CDR3 DNA reads TGCGCCAGCAGTGAGGGGTTCAACTATGGCTACACCTTC. V is TRBV10-1 and J is TRBJ1-2; D gene uncertain. The length of the CDR3 is 13 residues. V was pared by 2 bases and J by 2 bases, with 6 bases between. The germline V gene has CDR1 WNHNN and CDR2 SYGVQD (reference sequence).

This clonotype was counted many times. The gene calls are TRBV5-6 and TRBJ2-1; 11 bases match TRBD2. Germline V gives CDR1 SGHDT, CDR2 YYEEEE. V gave up 4 bases and J gave up 4 bases; unmatched junction bases: 10. The CDR3 is made up of 17 amino acids. The CDR3 nucleotides read TGTGCCAGCAGCCAAATGCTCGGGACTAGCGGTTACAATGAGCAGTTCTTC. Its protein is CASSQMLGTSGYNEQFF.

This clonotype was seen at least ten times. The genes are TRBV28 and TRBJ2-3, with 9 bases that match TRBD2. Trimming took 5 bases from V and 0 from J; bases not matched to a gene: 9. Germline CDR1 is MDHEN and CDR2 is SYDVKM. The CDR3 runs to 17 residues. The CDR3 spells CASSPYFSGRSTDTQYF. The CDR3, as DNA: TGTGCCAGCAGTCCCTATTTTAGCGGGAGAAGCACAGATACGCAGTATTTT.

In this sample, this clonotype turned up a few times. CDR3 region: CASSPRGGPYYEQYF. In DNA form, the CDR3 reads TGTGCCAGTAGTCCGCGGGGGGGTCCTTACTACGAGCAGTACTTC. The gene calls are TRBV19 and TRBJ2-7; 9 nucleotides line up with TRBD2. Unmatched junction bases numbered 8, after V lost 5 bases and J lost 3 bases. Germline CDR1 is LNHDA and CDR2 is SQIVND (reference sequence). The CDR3 spans 15 residues.

As concerns this clonotype: This may arise from a read error, as a much more abundant clone is one base away. The chain carries TRBV10-3 and TRBJ2-1; 7 bases agree with TRBD2. This CDR3 is built from 17 residues. Germline CDR1 reads ENHRY; CDR2 reads SYGVKD. As DNA, the CDR3 is TGTTCCAGCATTACTGCGGATCGGGCTAGCGGCTACAATGAGCAGTTCTTC. Translated, it gives CSSITADRASGYNEQFF.

The chain is built from TRBV15 and TRBJ1-2; D is unresolved. The germline V gene has CDR1 LNHNV and CDR2 YYDKDF (reference sequence). The CDR3 consists of 15 residues. Trimming shortened V by 0 bases and J by 2 bases, and 10 bases separated the two germline ends. CDR3: CATSRDPGVNYGYTF. Written as DNA, the CDR3 is TGTGCCACCAGCAGAGATCCAGGAGTAAACTATGGCTACACCTTC.

The chain is built from TRBV7-6 and TRBJ2-1; D perhaps matches TRBD2 (6 bases). The CDR3 extends over 15 amino acids. CDR1 and CDR2 (germline): SGHVS, FNYEAQ. V was trimmed by 4 bases and J by 3 bases, leaving 13 bases between them. CDR3 DNA sequence: TGTGCCAGCAGCTCATCCGGGGGACTCTACAATGAGCAGTTCTTC. It codes for CASSSSGGLYNEQFF.